Listed here is a single T cell receptor beta chain. Its antigen remains unknown. CDR3 length: 19 amino acids. Germline V CDR1 and CDR2: KGHSH, LQKENI. V trimming: 5 bases; J trimming: 6 bases; junction bases outside the gene matches: 19. TCRdb's table, derived via immunoSEQ multiplex PCR, lists solely in-frame clones and lacks some. The table records roughly 190,000 clones, roughly 90% of them present only once. The data are from a study of T cell responses to AZD1222 COVID-19 vaccine. Study findings and constraints: Every sample of the repertoires postdated the peak T cell response. Spike-specific TCR breadth and depth grew following two AZD1222 doses.

This chain links TRBV18 with TRBJ2-1, with 10 bases matching TRBD1. The receptor was derived from an adult who received the AZD1222 COVID-19 vaccine. This specimen consisted of peripheral blood, obtained 28 days after the second AZD1222 dose. The CDR3 loop is CASSTYGDRGSLWGNEQFF. For the CDR3, the DNA is TGTGCCAGCTCAACTTATGGGGACAGGGGATCGCTTTGGGGCAATGAGCAGTTCTTC.